This TCR beta chain originates from a study of blood T cell repertoires in COVID-19. Turning to the study itself: Samples of COVID-19 (acute and convalescent) were obtained from the United States, Italy and Spain. PBMCs, B-cell-depleted T cells, or T cells were the source of the cDNA or gDNA that made up the material.

The table lists this clone with a count of one. Trimming took off 5 bases at V and 5 bases at J, with 12 bases between the two ends. CDR3 length: 13 residues. In the source study's methods: Amplification of reference gene primers was used by the study to estimate nucleated cell counts. Repertoires were generated with immunoSEQ multiplex PCR, while TCRdb's copy carries only in-frame clones and drops some. The D gene and trimming were derived from the DNA, and the V and J assignments and clone size from that table. The sample carries about 140,000 clones, 70% to 90% recorded once. The chain couples TRBV12-3 or TRBV12-4 to TRBJ1-1; possible D gene TRBD1, 6 bases. The source is a woman aged 55-69 years with acute or convalescent COVID-19. The sample consisted of peripheral blood. The CDR3 DNA sequence: TGTGCCAGCAGTCTTACAGGGAAAACTGAAGCTTTCTTT. This codes for CASSLTGKTEAFF.